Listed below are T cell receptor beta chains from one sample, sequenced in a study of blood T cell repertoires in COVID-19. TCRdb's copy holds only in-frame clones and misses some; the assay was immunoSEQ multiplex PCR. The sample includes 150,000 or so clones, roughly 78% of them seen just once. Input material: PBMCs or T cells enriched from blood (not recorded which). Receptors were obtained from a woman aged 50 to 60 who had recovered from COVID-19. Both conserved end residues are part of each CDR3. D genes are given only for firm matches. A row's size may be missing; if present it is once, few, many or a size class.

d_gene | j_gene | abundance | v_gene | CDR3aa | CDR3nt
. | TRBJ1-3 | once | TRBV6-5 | CASSYGQGLRGNTIYF | TGTGCCAGCAGTTACGGTCAGGGGCTGCGTGGAAACACCATATATTTT
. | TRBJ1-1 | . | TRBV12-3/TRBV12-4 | CASRLREGTEAFF | TGTGCCAGCAGGCTCAGGGAGGGCACTGAAGCTTTCTTT
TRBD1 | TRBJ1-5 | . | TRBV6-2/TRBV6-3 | CASSMGQGANQPQHF | TGTGCCAGCAGCATGGGACAGGGGGCAAATCAGCCCCAGCATTTT
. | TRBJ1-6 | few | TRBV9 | CASSVGAGPSPLHF | TGTGCCAGCAGCGTAGGCGCAGGGCCGTCACCCCTCCACTTT
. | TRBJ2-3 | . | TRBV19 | CAAKGLTDTQYF | TGTGCCGCGAAGGGGCTGACAGATACGCAGTATTTT
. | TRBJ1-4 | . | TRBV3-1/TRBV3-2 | CASSQAFLDNEKLFF | TGTGCCAGCAGCCAAGCTTTTTTAGATAATGAAAAACTGTTTTTT
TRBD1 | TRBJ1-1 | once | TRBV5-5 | CASRPDRADTEAFF | TGTGCCAGCAGACCGGACAGGGCTGACACTGAAGCTTTCTTT
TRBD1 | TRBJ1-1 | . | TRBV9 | CASSGYRGGTEAFF | TGTGCCAGCAGCGGATACAGGGGTGGTACTGAAGCTTTCTTT
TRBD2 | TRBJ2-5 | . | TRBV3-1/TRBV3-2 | CASTERGEYQETQYF | TGTGCCAGCACCGAGCGGGGGGAGTACCAAGAGACCCAGTACTTC
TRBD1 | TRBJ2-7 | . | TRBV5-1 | CASSPNWGQGIYEQYF | TGCGCCAGCAGTCCTAATTGGGGACAGGGTATCTACGAGCAGTACTTC
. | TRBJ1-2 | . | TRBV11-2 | CASSFRRAAYGYTF | TGTGCCAGCAGCTTCCGCAGGGCTGCCTATGGCTACACCTTC
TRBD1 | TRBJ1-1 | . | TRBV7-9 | CASSTMSGTGGMNTEAFF | TGTGCCAGCAGCACAATGTCCGGGACAGGGGGTATGAACACTGAAGCTTTCTTT
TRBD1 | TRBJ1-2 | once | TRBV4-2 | CASSYDTPGQGSGYTF | TGTGCCAGCAGCTACGACACCCCGGGACAGGGGAGTGGCTACACCTTC
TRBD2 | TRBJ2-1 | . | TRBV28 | CASRPGGATYNEQFF | TGTGCCAGCAGGCCCGGGGGGGCCACCTACAATGAGCAGTTCTTC
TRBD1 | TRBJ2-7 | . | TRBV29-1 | CSVLQGGWYEQYF | TGCAGCGTCCTACAGGGGGGCTGGTACGAGCAGTACTTC
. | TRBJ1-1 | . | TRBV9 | CASSVDGYGGTEAFF | TGTGCCAGCAGCGTAGACGGGTACGGGGGCACTGAAGCTTTCTTT
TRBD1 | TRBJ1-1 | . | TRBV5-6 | CASSLRLDRGNTEAFF | TGTGCCAGCAGCTTAAGGCTGGACAGGGGAAACACTGAAGCTTTCTTT
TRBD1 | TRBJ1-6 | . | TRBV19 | CASSIESGGSPLHF | TGTGCCAGTAGTATCGAATCAGGGGGTTCACCCCTCCACTTT
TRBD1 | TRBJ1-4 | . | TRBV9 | CASAPSPGGSEKLFF | TGTGCCAGCGCCCCTTCCCCAGGGGGTAGTGAAAAACTGTTTTTT
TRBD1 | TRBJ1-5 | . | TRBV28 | CASSLVGDRGSNQPQHF | TGTGCCAGCAGTTTAGTGGGGGACAGGGGTAGCAATCAGCCCCAGCATTTT
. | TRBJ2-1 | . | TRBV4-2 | CASSQAAGASNEQFF | TGTGCCAGCAGCCAAGCGGCGGGGGCGTCCAATGAGCAGTTCTTC
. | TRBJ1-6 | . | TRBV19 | CASRSSGSPLHF | TGTGCCAGTAGGAGCTCCGGGTCACCCCTCCACTTT
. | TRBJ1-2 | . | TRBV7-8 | CASSPPLRSYTF | TGTGCCAGCAGCCCCCCGTTGAGGAGCTACACCTTC
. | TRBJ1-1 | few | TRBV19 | CASSIPSRGDTEAFF | TGTGCCAGTAGTATCCCCTCTCGGGGGGACACTGAAGCTTTCTTT
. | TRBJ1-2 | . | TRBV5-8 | CASSSLGRNYGYTF | TGTGCCAGCAGCTCTTTGGGCAGAAACTATGGCTACACCTTC
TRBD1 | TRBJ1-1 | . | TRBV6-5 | CASERTGDLNTEAFF | TGTGCCAGCGAGAGAACAGGGGACTTAAACACTGAAGCTTTCTTT
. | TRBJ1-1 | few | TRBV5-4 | CASSLSGGTEAFF | TGTGCCAGCAGCTTGTCGGGGGGCACTGAAGCTTTCTTT
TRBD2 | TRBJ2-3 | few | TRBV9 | CASSVRGGASDTQYF | TGTGCCAGCAGCGTGCGCGGGGGGGCGTCAGATACGCAGTATTTT
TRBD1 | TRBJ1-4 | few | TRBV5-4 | CASSFGSGTGGSLEEKLFF | TGTGCCAGCAGCTTTGGGTCCGGGACAGGGGGGTCCCTCGAAGAAAAACTGTTTTTT
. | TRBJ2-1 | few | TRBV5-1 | CASSRGLHDEQFF | TGCGCCAGCAGCAGGGGACTTCACGATGAGCAGTTCTTC
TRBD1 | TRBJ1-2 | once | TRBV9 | CASSATGGLSDGYTF | TGTGCCAGCAGCGCCACAGGGGGTCTAAGTGATGGCTACACCTTC
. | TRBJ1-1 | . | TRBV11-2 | CASSTGRGTEAFF | TGTGCCAGCAGCACAGGCCGCGGCACTGAAGCTTTCTTT
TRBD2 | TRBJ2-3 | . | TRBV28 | CASSSQGGKDTQYF | TGTGCCAGCAGTTCCCAGGGAGGGAAGGATACGCAGTATTTT
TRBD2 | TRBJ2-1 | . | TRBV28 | CASSSQAGGHDEQFF | TGTGCCAGCAGCTCCCAAGCGGGGGGGCACGATGAGCAGTTCTTC
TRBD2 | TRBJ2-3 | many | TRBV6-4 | CASSEFLAGDTDTQYF | TGTGCCAGCAGTGAATTTCTAGCGGGGGACACAGATACGCAGTATTTT
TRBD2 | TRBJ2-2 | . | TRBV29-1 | CSVGSGGGTGELFF | TGCAGCGTTGGAAGCGGGGGAGGAACCGGGGAGCTGTTTTTT
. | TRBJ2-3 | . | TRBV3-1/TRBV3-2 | CASSFFGTDTQYF | TGTGCCAGCAGCTTTTTCGGGACAGATACGCAGTATTTT
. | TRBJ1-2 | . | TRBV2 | CASSKGTGIGYGYTF | TGTGCCAGCAGTAAAGGCACAGGGATAGGCTATGGCTACACCTTC
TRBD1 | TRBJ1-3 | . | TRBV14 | CASSPSRDRSSGNTIYF | TGTGCCAGCAGCCCTTCAAGGGACAGGTCCTCTGGAAACACCATATATTTT
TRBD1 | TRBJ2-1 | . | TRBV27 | CASSLGTGANEQFF | TGTGCCAGCAGTTTGGGGACAGGGGCAAATGAGCAGTTCTTC
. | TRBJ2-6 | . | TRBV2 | CASSSGGANVLTF | TGTGCCAGCAGTAGCGGTGGGGCCAACGTCCTGACTTTC
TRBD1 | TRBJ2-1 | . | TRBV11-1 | CASDRGLLYNEQFF | TGTGCCAGCGACAGGGGGCTACTTTACAATGAGCAGTTCTTC
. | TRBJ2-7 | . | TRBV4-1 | CASSPQGFRGKGTDYEQYF | TGCGCCAGCAGCCCCCAGGGGTTCAGGGGTAAAGGTACAGACTACGAGCAGTACTTC
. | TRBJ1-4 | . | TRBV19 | CASSIQGPNEKLFF | TGTGCCAGTAGTATACAGGGCCCTAACGAAAAACTGTTTTTT
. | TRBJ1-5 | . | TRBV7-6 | CASSGGVNQPQHF | TGTGCCAGTTCGGGGGGTGTCAATCAGCCCCAGCATTTT
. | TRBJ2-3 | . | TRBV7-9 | CASSLAYTDTQYF | TGTGCCAGCAGCTTAGCCTACACAGATACGCAGTATTTT
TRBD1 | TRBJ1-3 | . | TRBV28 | CASSETGGSGNTIYF | TGTGCCAGCAGTGAAACAGGGGGTTCTGGAAACACCATATATTTT
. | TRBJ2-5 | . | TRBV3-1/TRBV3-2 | CASSQGNTQETQYF | TGTGCCAGCAGCCAAGGCAACACCCAAGAGACCCAGTACTTC
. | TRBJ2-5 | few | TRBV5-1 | CASSRGGGSQETQYF | TGCGCCAGCAGCAGGGGGGGCGGGAGCCAAGAGACCCAGTACTTC
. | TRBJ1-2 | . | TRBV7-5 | CVRSLLHRGSHGYTF | TGTGTCAGAAGCTTACTGCACAGGGGTTCGCATGGCTACACCTTC
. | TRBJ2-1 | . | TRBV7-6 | CASSPHGDAPYNEQFF | TGTGCCAGCAGCCCCCACGGGGATGCTCCCTACAATGAGCAGTTCTTC